The sequence of this TCR beta chain was determined in a study of T cells in Graves' hyperthyroidism and ophthalmopathy. V trimming: 5 bases; J trimming: 3 bases; junction bases outside the gene matches: 14. The V gene's germline CDR1 is MNHEY and CDR2 SMNVEV (reference sequence). The CDR3 loop spans 17 amino acids. Study results and caveats: By a 13 V-J model, ophthalmopathy was set apart from stable hyperthyroidism.

This clonotype occurred a few times. The target antigen is unknown. Amplified TCR beta CDR3 regions derived from RNA transcripts. With the HTBI primer set, the TCR CDR3 went through a first round of RT-PCR. TCRdb called the multiplex PCR reads again in MiXCR, with one record for every CDR3 protein. The repertoire holds about half a million distinct CDR3 sequences, with less than 25% as singletons. The sequenced sample consisted of blood. The sequence was collected from a man aged 18 to 29 with Graves' hyperthyroidism. V gene TRBV27 combines with J gene TRBJ2-7; 9 bases are a match to TRBD2. CDR3 in DNA: TGTGCCAGCAGTCCTTTCTCTTCAATTAGCGGGGGCTACGAGCAGTACTTC. The encoded protein is CASSPFSSISGGYEQYF.